This note documents a single T cell receptor (beta chain) sequence. Its specificity is unknown. The sample comes from a study of CD8 T cells in Susac syndrome. Study-level background: Each patient with Susac syndrome, at the time of blood draw, was therapy-naive, on corticosteroids, or on intravenous immunoglobulin alone.

Both CD4+ and CD8+ T cells were negatively isolated, and TEMRA cells underwent FACS enrichment. CDR3 length equals 17 residues. V was cut by 5 bases and J by 0 bases, with 17 bases left in between. The study, taken as a whole, reports: Where Susac syndrome CD4+ T cell repertoires were concerned, no clonal expansion was evident.

The RNA input was 0.5 to 1 ug, and it was reverse transcribed with random hexamers. Multiplex PCR with immunoSEQ amplified the TCR beta CDR3 across 54 Vbeta and 13 Jbeta. TCRdb itself ran the immunoSEQ multiplex PCR reads through MiXCR, one entry per CDR3 protein. The table has 210,000 or so distinct CDR3 sequences, about 94% seen once. The V and J genes are TRBV12-3 or TRBV12-4 and TRBJ1-5; no definite D call. The sequence came from a human donor with Susac syndrome. Material: CD4+ T cells from PBMCs. The CDR3 here is CASSVGTTGYSNQPQHF. The CDR3 DNA reads TGTGCCAGCAGTGTAGGCACGACGGGGTATAGCAATCAGCCCCAGCATTTT.